These 15 T cell receptor beta chains share one sample of origin, sequenced in a study of T cells in localized non-small cell lung cancer. Clones were read by immunoSEQ multiplex PCR, and TCRdb kept only the in-frame ones, dropping some. Of tens of thousands of clones in the sample, 80% to 90% were seen once. Here the sequenced sample was peripheral blood, taken before any cancer treatment. The receptors come from a woman aged 35-70 years with stage I lung adenocarcinoma.

The rearrangement uses TRBV6-5 and TRBJ2-3, with 7 bases identical to TRBD1. Trimming removed 6 bases from V and 2 bases from J; junction bases left unmatched: 5. This CDR3 is built from 14 residues. Per germline, CDR1 MNHEY and CDR2 SVGAGI. CDR3 nucleotides: TGTGCCAGCAGCCTGCAGGGGGACACAGATACGCAGTATTTT. Protein product: CASSLQGDTDTQYF.

The genes are TRBV5-5 and TRBJ1-3, with a tentative D call TRBD1 (5 bases). The CDR3 consists of 13 residues. V dropped 0 bases and J dropped 8 bases, with 9 bases sitting between them. Per germline, CDR1 SGHKS and CDR2 YYEKEE (reference sequence). The CDR3 DNA reads TGTGCCAGCAGCTTGGCCGGGGGAGACACCATATATTTT. Its protein is CASSLAGGDTIYF.

The chain joins TRBV30 to TRBJ2-1; 8 bases match TRBD2. The CDR3 is made up of 13 amino acids. CDR1 and CDR2 (germline): GTSNPN, SVGIG (reference sequence). J was trimmed by 4 bases and V by 2 bases; bases with no gene match: 1. CDR3 sequence: CAWSIAGYNEQFF. The CDR3 DNA reads as TGTGCCTGGAGTATAGCGGGGTACAATGAGCAGTTCTTC.

The V call is TRBV27, the J call TRBJ2-2; 8 bases are shared with TRBD2. Germline V gene lookup returns CDR1 MNHEY and CDR2 SMNVEV (reference sequence). This CDR3 region has 16 residues. J gave up 0 bases and V 5 bases, and 5 bases lay outside the gene matches. The chain's CDR3 is CASSPRGGANTGELFF. In nucleotides, the CDR3 is TGTGCCAGCAGTCCCCGGGGGGGCGCGAACACCGGGGAGCTGTTTTTT.

This chain links TRBV7-8 with TRBJ1-1; D is possibly TRBD1 (6 bases). The V end lost 6 bases, the J end lost 2 bases, and 7 bases lay between the germline ends. This CDR3 has 12 amino acids. Germline-derived CDR1 and CDR2 are SGHVS and FQNEAQ. Written as DNA, the CDR3 is TGTGCCAGCAGGGACAGTAACACTGAAGCTTTCTTT. This gives the protein CASRDSNTEAFF.

The chain joins TRBV28 to TRBJ1-4, with D hard to call. V was trimmed by 7 bases and J by 0 bases, leaving 9 bases between them. Germline CDR1 is MDHEN and CDR2 is SYDVKM. The CDR3 sequence is 14 residues long. The CDR3 loop reads CASKTGSTNEKLFF. The CDR3 DNA reads TGTGCCAGCAAAACGGGCTCAACTAATGAAAAACTGTTTTTT.

The chain couples TRBV7-2 to TRBJ2-5, with 7 bases that match TRBD1. V trimming: 5 bases; J trimming: 9 bases; junction bases outside the gene matches: 15. Germline V lookup: CDR1 SGHTA, CDR2 FQGNSA. The CDR3 sequence is 15 residues long. The CDR3 sequence is CASSPQGQQPWAQYF. The CDR3 bases are TGTGCCAGCAGCCCGCAGGGACAGCAACCCTGGGCCCAGTACTTC.

The chain joins TRBV18 to TRBJ2-3; D is undetermined. The CDR3 consists of 16 residues. In germline, CDR1 is KGHSH, CDR2 LQKENI. Trimming left V 0 bases short and J 0 bases short, with 10 bases between. CDR3 in amino acids: CASSPPARFSTDTQYF. The CDR3 nucleotides are TGTGCCAGCTCACCACCGGCGCGGTTCAGCACAGATACGCAGTATTTT.

The chain couples TRBV6-5 to TRBJ2-3; D gene uncertain. The CDR3 runs to 12 residues. Germline CDR1 and CDR2: MNHEY and SVGAGI. Trimming removed 2 bases at V and 3 bases at J, with 3 bases between. CDR3 bases: TGTGCCAGCAGTTACGGGACAGATACGCAGTATTTT. Amino acids: CASSYGTDTQYF.

The chain joins TRBV19 to TRBJ1-1; D not certain. Germline V gene sequence: CDR1 LNHDA, CDR2 SQIVND (reference sequence). Trimming removed 6 bases at V and 0 bases at J, with 11 bases between. The CDR3 runs 14 residues. As DNA, the CDR3 is TGTGCCAGTAGCCACCAGGTGATGAACACTGAAGCTTTCTTT. The encoded protein is CASSHQVMNTEAFF.

V and J are TRBV14 and TRBJ1-6, with a weak D call TRBD1 (5 bases). CDR1 and CDR2 (germline): SGHDN, FVKESK. This CDR3 is built from 14 residues. V was pared by 1 base and J by 7 bases, with 8 bases between. The CDR3 DNA is TGTGCCAGCAGCCAAGGGGCAGGGAATTCACCCCTCCACTTT. This gives the protein CASSQGAGNSPLHF.

As DNA, the CDR3 is TGTGCCAGTAGTAACGGACAGCTCCGAGAAGAGACCCAGTACTTC. This sequence encodes CASSNGQLREETQYF. The chain couples TRBV19 to TRBJ2-5; the D gene is possibly TRBD1 (6 bases). The V and J ends lost 4 bases and 3 bases respectively, with 15 bases between them. This CDR3 region has 15 residues. Germline V gene lookup returns CDR1 LNHDA and CDR2 SQIVND (reference sequence).

The count of this clone is one. The chain employs TRBV10-3 and TRBJ1-5; a possible D gene is TRBD1 (6 bases). Germline V gives CDR1 ENHRY, CDR2 SYGVKD. Trimming cost V 4 bases and J 4 bases, with 14 bases left between them. The CDR3 is 15 amino acids. Written as DNA, the CDR3 is TGTGCCATCAGTGGCGAAACAGGGATGAATCAGCCCCAGCATTTT. Translating gives CAISGETGMNQPQHF.

V and J are TRBV28 and TRBJ1-1; 8 nucleotides agree with TRBD1. With 0 bases clipped from V and 1 base from J, the junction kept 7 bases outside the gene matches. From germline, CDR1 is MDHEN and CDR2 SYDVKM. The CDR3 length is 17 residues. The CDR3 DNA is TGTGCCAGCAGTTTATGGGGGACAGGATGGGGGAACACTGAAGCTTTCTTT. Translation: CASSLWGTGWGNTEAFF.

This clone has a single count. V gene TRBV30 combines with J gene TRBJ2-3, with 8 bases aligning to TRBD2. The CDR3 totals 15 residues. Germline-derived CDR1 and CDR2 are GTSNPN and SVGIG (reference sequence). J gave up 3 bases and V 1 base, and 6 bases lay outside the gene matches. Here the CDR3 reads CAWSGAGDPTDTQYF. CDR3 bases: TGTGCCTGGAGTGGAGCGGGGGACCCAACAGATACGCAGTATTTT.